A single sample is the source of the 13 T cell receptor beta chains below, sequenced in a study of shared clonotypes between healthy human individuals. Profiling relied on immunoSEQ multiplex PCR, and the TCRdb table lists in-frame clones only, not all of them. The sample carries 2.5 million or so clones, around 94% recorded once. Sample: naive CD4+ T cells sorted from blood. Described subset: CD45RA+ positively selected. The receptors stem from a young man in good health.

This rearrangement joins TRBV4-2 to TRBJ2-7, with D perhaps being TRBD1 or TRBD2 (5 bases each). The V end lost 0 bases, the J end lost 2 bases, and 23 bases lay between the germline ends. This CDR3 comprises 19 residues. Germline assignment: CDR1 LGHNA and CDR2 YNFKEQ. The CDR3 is CASSQDTGLGAITTYEQYF. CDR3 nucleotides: TGTGCCAGCAGCCAAGATACAGGCCTGGGAGCCATAACAACCTACGAGCAGTACTTC.

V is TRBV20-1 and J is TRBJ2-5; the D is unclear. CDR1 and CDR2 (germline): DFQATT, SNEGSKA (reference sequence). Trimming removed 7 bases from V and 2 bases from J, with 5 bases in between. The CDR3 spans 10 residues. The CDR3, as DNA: TGCAGTGTGAGACAAGAGACCCAGTACTTC. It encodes CSVRQETQYF.

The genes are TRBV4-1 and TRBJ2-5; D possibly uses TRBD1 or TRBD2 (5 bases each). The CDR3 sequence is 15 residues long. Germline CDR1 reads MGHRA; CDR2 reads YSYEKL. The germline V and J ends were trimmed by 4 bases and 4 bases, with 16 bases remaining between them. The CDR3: CASSLQGDPGETQYF. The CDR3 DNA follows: TGCGCCAGCAGCCTTCAAGGGGACCCGGGAGAGACCCAGTACTTC.

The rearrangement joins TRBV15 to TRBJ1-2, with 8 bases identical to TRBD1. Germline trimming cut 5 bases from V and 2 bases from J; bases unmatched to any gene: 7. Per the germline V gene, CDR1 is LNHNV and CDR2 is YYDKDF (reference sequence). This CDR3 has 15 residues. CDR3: CATSPRTGPNYGYTF. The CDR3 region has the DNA TGTGCCACCAGCCCCCGGACAGGGCCGAACTATGGCTACACCTTC.

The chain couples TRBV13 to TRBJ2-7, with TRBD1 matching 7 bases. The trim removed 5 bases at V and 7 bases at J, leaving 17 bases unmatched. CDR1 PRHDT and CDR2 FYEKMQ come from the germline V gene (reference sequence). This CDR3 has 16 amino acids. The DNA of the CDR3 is TGTGCCAGCAGCCCACTCCGGACAGGCCTACTCGGGGAGCAGTACTTC. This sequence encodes CASSPLRTGLLGEQYF. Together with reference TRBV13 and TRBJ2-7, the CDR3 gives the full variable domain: AAGVIQSPRHLIKEKRETATLKCYPIPRHDTVYWYQQGPGQDPQFLISFYEKMQSDKGSIPDRFSAQQFSDYHSELNMSSLELGDSALYFCASSPLRTGLLGEQYFGPGTRLTVT.

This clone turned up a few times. This chain's CDR3 is CASSLAGTVGTEAFF. The CDR3 DNA reads as TGTGCCAGCAGCTTAGCGGGCACAGTTGGCACTGAAGCTTTCTTT. V is TRBV7-8 and J is TRBJ1-1, with unresolved D. Per the germline V gene, CDR1 is SGHVS and CDR2 is FQNEAQ. The CDR3 has 15 residues. Trimming pared 0 bases from V and 4 bases from J, leaving 12 bases between.

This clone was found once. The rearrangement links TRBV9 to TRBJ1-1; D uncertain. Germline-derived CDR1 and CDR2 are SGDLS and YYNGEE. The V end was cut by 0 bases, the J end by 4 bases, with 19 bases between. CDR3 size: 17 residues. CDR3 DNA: TGTGCCAGCAGCGTAGGAGCCTCTGGACGATTTGGCACTGAAGCTTTCTTT. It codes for CASSVGASGRFGTEAFF. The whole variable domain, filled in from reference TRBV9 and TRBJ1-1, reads DSGVTQTPKHLITATGQRVTLRCSPRSGDLSVYWYQQSLDQGLQFLIQYYNGEERAKGNILERFSAQQFPDLHSELNLSSLELGDSALYFCASSVGASGRFGTEAFFGQGTRLTVV.

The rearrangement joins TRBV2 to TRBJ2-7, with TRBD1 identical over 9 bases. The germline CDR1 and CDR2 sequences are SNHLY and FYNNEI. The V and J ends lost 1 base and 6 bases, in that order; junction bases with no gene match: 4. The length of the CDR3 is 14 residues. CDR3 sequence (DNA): TGTGCCAGCAGTGAAGGGGACAGGGTGTTCGAGCAGTACTTC. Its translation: CASSEGDRVFEQYF.

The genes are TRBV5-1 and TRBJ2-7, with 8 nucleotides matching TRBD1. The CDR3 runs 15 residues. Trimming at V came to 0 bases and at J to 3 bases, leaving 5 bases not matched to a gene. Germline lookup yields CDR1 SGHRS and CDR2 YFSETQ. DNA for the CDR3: TGCGCCAGCAGCTTGGGACCACAGGGGGGCTACGAGCAGTACTTC. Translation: CASSLGPQGGYEQYF.

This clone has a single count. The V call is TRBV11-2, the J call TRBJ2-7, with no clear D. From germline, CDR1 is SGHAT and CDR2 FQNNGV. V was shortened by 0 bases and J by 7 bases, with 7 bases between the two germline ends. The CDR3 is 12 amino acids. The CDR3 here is CASSLDLAEQYF. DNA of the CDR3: TGTGCCAGCAGCTTAGATTTGGCAGAGCAGTACTTC.

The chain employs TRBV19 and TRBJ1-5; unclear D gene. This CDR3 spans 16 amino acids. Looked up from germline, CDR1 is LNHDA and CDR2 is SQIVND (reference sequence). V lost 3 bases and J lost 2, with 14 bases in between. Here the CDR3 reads CASSIWASLGNQPQHF. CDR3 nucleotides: TGTGCCAGTAGTATCTGGGCCTCACTGGGCAATCAGCCCCAGCATTTT.

Here the CDR3 reads CASSFDGLPGPHEQFF. The CDR3 nucleotides read TGTGCCAGCAGCTTTGATGGGCTACCGGGCCCCCATGAGCAGTTCTTC. This rearrangement joins TRBV7-2 to TRBJ2-1; D unresolved. The CDR3 runs 16 residues. Germline-derived CDR1 and CDR2 are SGHTA and FQGNSA. V lost 3 bases and J lost 8, with 20 bases in between.

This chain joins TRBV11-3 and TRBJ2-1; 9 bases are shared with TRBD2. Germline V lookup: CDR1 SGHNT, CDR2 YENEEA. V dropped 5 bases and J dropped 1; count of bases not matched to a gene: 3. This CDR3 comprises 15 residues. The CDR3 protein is CASSVAGGSYNEQFF. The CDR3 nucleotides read TGTGCCAGCAGCGTGGCGGGAGGGTCCTACAATGAGCAGTTCTTC.